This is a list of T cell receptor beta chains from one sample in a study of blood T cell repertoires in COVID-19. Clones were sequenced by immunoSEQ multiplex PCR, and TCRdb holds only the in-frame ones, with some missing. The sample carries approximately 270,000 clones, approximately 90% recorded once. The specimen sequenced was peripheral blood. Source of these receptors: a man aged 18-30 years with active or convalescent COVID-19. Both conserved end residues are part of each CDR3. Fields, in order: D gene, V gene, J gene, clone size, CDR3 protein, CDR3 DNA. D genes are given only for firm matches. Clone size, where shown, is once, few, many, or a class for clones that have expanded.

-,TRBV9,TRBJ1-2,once,CASSVDSNSLVGYTF,TGTGCCAGCAGCGTAGACTCAAACTCACTAGTTGGCTACACCTTC
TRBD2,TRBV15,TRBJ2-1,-,CATSRPGTSGRAPLYNEQFF,TGTGCCACCAGCAGACCCGGGACTAGCGGGAGGGCCCCCCTTTACAATGAGCAGTTCTTC
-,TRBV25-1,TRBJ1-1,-,CASSEQGVWAFF,TGTGCCAGCAGTGAACAAGGAGTTTGGGCTTTCTTT
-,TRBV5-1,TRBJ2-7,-,CASSLGSRRSYEQYF,TGCGCCAGCAGCCTCGGGTCTCGTAGGTCCTACGAGCAGTACTTC
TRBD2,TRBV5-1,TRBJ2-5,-,CASSFTSGKETQYF,TGCGCCAGCAGCTTTACTAGCGGGAAAGAGACCCAGTACTTC
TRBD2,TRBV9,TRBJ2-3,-,CASSVGSGSSTDTQYF,TGTGCCAGCAGCGTAGGTAGCGGGAGTAGCACAGATACGCAGTATTTT
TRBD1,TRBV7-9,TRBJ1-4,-,CASSLQGAHSEKLFF,TGTGCCAGCAGCTTACAGGGGGCGCATAGTGAAAAACTGTTTTTT
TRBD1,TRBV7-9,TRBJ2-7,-,CASGTGGYEQYF,TGTGCCAGCGGGACAGGGGGCTACGAGCAGTACTTC
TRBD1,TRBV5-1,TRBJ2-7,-,CASSRDRVYEQYF,TGCGCCAGCAGCCGGGACAGGGTTTACGAGCAGTACTTC
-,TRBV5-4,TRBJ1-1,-,CALGRVNTEAFF,TGTGCCCTTGGTCGGGTGAACACTGAAGCTTTCTTT
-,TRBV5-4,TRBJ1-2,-,CASSLRGGYGYTF,TGTGCCAGCAGCTTGAGGGGGGGCTATGGCTACACCTTC
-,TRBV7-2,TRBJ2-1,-,CASSGVGGSYNEQFF,TGTGCCAGCAGCGGAGTAGGGGGCTCCTACAATGAGCAGTTCTTC
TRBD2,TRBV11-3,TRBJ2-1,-,CASSPGLAGGHGYNEQFF,TGTGCCAGCAGCCCGGGACTAGCGGGAGGGCATGGCTACAATGAGCAGTTCTTC
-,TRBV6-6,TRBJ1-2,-,CASRNLGGDYYGYTF,TGTGCCAGCAGGAACTTAGGGGGTGATTACTATGGCTACACCTTC
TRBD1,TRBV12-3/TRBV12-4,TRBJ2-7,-,CASRSGQVYEQYF,TGTGCCAGCAGATCGGGACAGGTCTACGAGCAGTACTTC
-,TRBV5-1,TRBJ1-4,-,CASSWVRHNEKLFF,TGCGCCAGCAGCTGGGTTAGACATAATGAAAAACTGTTTTTT
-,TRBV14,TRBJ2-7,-,CASSHSSYEQYF,TGTGCCAGCAGCCACAGTTCCTACGAGCAGTACTTC
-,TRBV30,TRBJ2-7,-,CAWSRGASSYEQYF,TGTGCCTGGAGCCGGGGGGCGAGCTCCTACGAGCAGTACTTC
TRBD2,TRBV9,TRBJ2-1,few,CASSPQGSGRAEGHEQFF,TGTGCCAGCAGCCCTCAGGGGAGCGGGAGGGCCGAAGGCCATGAGCAGTTCTTC
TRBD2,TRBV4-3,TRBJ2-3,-,CASSPSSGESTDTQYF,TGCGCCAGCAGCCCGTCTAGCGGGGAGAGCACAGATACGCAGTATTTT